This entry lists 15 T cell receptor beta chains sequenced from one sample in a study of spatial heterogeneity in lung cancer. MiXCR, applied by TCRdb to the 5' RACE reads, yields one record per CDR3 protein. Of around 32,000 distinct CDR3 sequences in the sample, about 9.4% are singletons; the top ten hold approximately 30%. Time point given: blood at routine non-recurrence follow-up after resection. The sequencing used PBMCs, collected at follow-up. The receptors shown here come from a female donor with early-stage non-small cell lung cancer.

The sample holds a few counts of this clonotype. The chain is built from TRBV27 and TRBJ1-2, with 7 bases lining up with TRBD1. Trimming removed 0 bases from V and 5 bases from J; junction bases left unmatched: 6. This CDR3 has 15 amino acids. The V gene's germline CDR1 is MNHEY and CDR2 SMNVEV (reference sequence). This CDR3 is CASSLSTDRVYGYTF. CDR3 sequence (DNA): TGTGCCAGCAGTTTATCGACCGACAGGGTATATGGCTACACCTTC.

The chain couples TRBV19 to TRBJ2-3; D remains unclear. Germline lookup yields CDR1 LNHDA and CDR2 SQIVND (reference sequence). The CDR3 is 13 amino acids. Trimming took off 7 bases at V and 0 bases at J, with 8 bases between the two ends. This CDR3 reads CASKAASTDTQYF. The CDR3, as DNA: TGTGCCAGTAAGGCGGCAAGCACAGATACGCAGTATTTT.

This rearrangement joins TRBV2 to TRBJ2-1; 10 positions match TRBD2. V dropped 0 bases and J dropped 4; count of bases not matched to a gene: 3. Germline V gives CDR1 SNHLY, CDR2 FYNNEI. The CDR3 length is 16 residues. The CDR3 spells CASSEASGGHYNEQFF. CDR3 coding DNA: TGTGCCAGCAGTGAAGCTAGCGGGGGGCATTACAATGAGCAGTTCTTC.

This clonotype has at least ten counts. The chain uses TRBV7-2 and TRBJ2-7; TRBD1 matches 8 bases. Germline V gives CDR1 SGHTA, CDR2 FQGNSA. With V trimmed by 4 bases and J by 4 bases, 3 bases remained unmatched. There are 13 residues in the CDR3. CDR3 region: CASSSQGGYEQYF. CDR3 nucleotide sequence: TGTGCCAGCAGCTCACAGGGGGGATACGAGCAGTACTTC.

This clonotype occurred a few times. The chain combines TRBV30 with TRBJ2-1; the D is unclear. This CDR3 has 12 residues. Germline CDR1 and CDR2: GTSNPN and SVGIG (reference sequence). V was trimmed by 2 bases and J by 1 base, leaving 3 bases between them. CDR3: CAWSMSYNEQFF. The CDR3, as DNA: TGTGCCTGGAGTATGTCCTACAATGAGCAGTTCTTC.

In regard to this clonotype: A single base separates this from a much larger clone, so it may be a read error. V gene TRBV7-2 combines with J gene TRBJ2-1, with 10 nucleotides matching TRBD2. The DNA matches TRBJ2-7 better at its end, which makes the J call doubtful. The length of the CDR3 is 17 residues. Germline lookup yields CDR1 SGHTA and CDR2 FQGNSA. The CDR3 sequence: CASSLVPASGGKSEQYF. In nucleotides, the CDR3 is TGTGCCAGCAGCTTAGTCCCCGCTAGCGGGGGTAAAAGTGAGCAGTACTTC.

This clonotype was recorded at least ten times. The chain combines TRBV4-2 with TRBJ2-3; D may be TRBD2 (6 bases). This CDR3 spans 15 amino acids. Looked up from germline, CDR1 is LGHNA and CDR2 is YNFKEQ. Trimming pared 0 bases from V and 1 base from J, leaving 8 bases between. The CDR3 DNA sequence: TGTGCCAGCAGCCAAGAAGGAGGGGGCACAGATACGCAGTATTTT. Residues: CASSQEGGGTDTQYF.

Note on this clonotype: Mismatch with germline at one junction end may stem from a read error. The gene calls are TRBV24-1 and TRBJ2-1; weak D call: TRBD1 (6 bases). Germline values: CDR1 KGHDR, CDR2 SFDVKD. This CDR3 spans 15 amino acids. Here the CDR3 DNA reads TGTGCCACCAGTGATCCCCAGGGGAATTACAATGGGCAGTTCTTC. Amino acids: CATSDPQGNYNGQFF.

This clonotype was found many times. The chain couples TRBV12-3 or TRBV12-4 to TRBJ2-3; no clear D gene. This CDR3 has 13 residues. V lost 7 bases and J 4 bases, leaving 12 bases between the germline ends. The DNA for the CDR3 is TGTGCCAGCACCAACGACCCTGCAGATACGCAGTATTTT. Protein product: CASTNDPADTQYF.

Only a few counts were recorded for this clonotype. The chain carries TRBV5-1 and TRBJ2-5; D perhaps matches TRBD2 (6 bases). In germline, CDR1 is SGHRS, CDR2 YFSETQ. V lost 3 bases and J lost 2, with 11 bases in between. The CDR3 runs to 14 residues. CDR3 in amino acids: CASSYGTGQETQYF. CDR3 nucleotides: TGCGCCAGCAGCTACGGGACTGGACAAGAGACCCAGTACTTC.

V usage is TRBV11-2 and J usage is TRBJ2-1; tentative D call: TRBD2 (5 bases). CDR1 and CDR2 (germline): SGHAT, FQNNGV. The CDR3 totals 15 residues. Trimming took off 5 bases at V and 0 bases at J, with 11 bases between the two ends. CDR3 sequence (DNA): TGTGCCAGCAGCACTCCTCGGGGCTCCTACAATGAGCAGTTCTTC. Amino acid sequence: CASSTPRGSYNEQFF.

V is TRBV19 and J is TRBJ2-1; D possibly uses TRBD1 or TRBD2 (5 bases each). The CDR3 has 12 amino acids. The ends were cut back, 5 bases at V and 9 bases at J, with 11 bases in the middle. Germline CDR1 reads LNHDA; CDR2 reads SQIVND (reference sequence). The CDR3 DNA reads TGTGCCAGTAGTTCAGGGACGGGTGAGCAGTTCTTC. Translated: CASSSGTGEQFF.

The chain joins TRBV6-5 to TRBJ1-6; 12 bases are shared with TRBD1. There are 15 residues in the CDR3. Germline loops: CDR1 MNHEY, CDR2 SVGAGI. The V and J ends lost 6 bases and 9 bases, in that order; junction bases with no gene match: 6. The CDR3 DNA reads as TGTGCCAGCAGCCTCGGGACAGGGGGCCGTTCACCCCTCCACTTT. This gives the protein CASSLGTGGRSPLHF.

This clonotype was seen ten or more times. This sequence joins TRBV6-6 and TRBJ1-6; no clear D gene. The V end lost 5 bases, the J end lost 10 bases, and 18 bases lay between the germline ends. Germline values: CDR1 MNHNY, CDR2 SVGAGI (reference sequence). The CDR3 runs to 15 residues. Written as DNA, the CDR3 is TGTGCCAGCAGTCCACCGTCGCCGGGTGACTCACCCCTCCACTTT. Its translation: CASSPPSPGDSPLHF.

This clonotype has more than one count but fewer than ten. This chain uses TRBV7-9 with TRBJ2-3, with 12 positions matching TRBD2. Germline CDR1 is SEHNR and CDR2 is FQNEAQ (reference sequence). V was pared by 5 bases and J by 2 bases, with 5 bases of the junction left unmatched. The CDR3 is 16 amino acids. The CDR3: CASSPLAGGPTDTQYF. The CDR3 bases are TGTGCCAGCAGCCCCCTAGCGGGGGGGCCCACAGATACGCAGTATTTT.